The sequence of this TCR beta chain was determined in a study of metastatic and nonmetastatic thyroid tumors (dated by TCRdb to 2020 to 2022). Regarding the study in general: Repertoires from peripheral blood and from tumor or nodule tissue samples of malignant and benign thyroid patients were compared.

Regarding this clone: No antigen is known for it. This sequence may be a read error, since a much larger clone differs from it by one base.

Paper-wide results and their limitations: TCR beta diversity was reported as significantly higher in malignant tumors than in benign nodules, in both blood and tumor samples.

No treatment had been received by any patient before thyroid surgery. Using T-cell receptor beta sequencing, the study looked back at clinical samples from patients collected from about 2011 to 2019. The CDR3 starts with the cysteine, ends with the phenylalanine, and has 17 residues. Only CDR3 DNA is held: 51 bases, read in frame from base 1. Based on the germline V gene (reference sequence), the CDR1 and CDR2 sequences are MNHEY and SMNVEV. V gives up 5 bases and J gives up 4 bases, and the segment between their germline ends measures 20 bases. The library was obtained by PCR. Sequencing instrument: Illumina HiSeq 4000. High-throughput sequencing was used to profile the TCR beta-chain CDR3 region of every patient. The original methods were these. A classifier to discriminate distant-metastatic papillary thyroid cancer patients was built from CDR3 differences across clinicopathological groups. To measure repertoire diversity the researchers used the Shannon index, while the Morisita-Horn index served to gauge how similar the tumor and blood repertoires were. Starting from the raw public reads, TCRdb applied fastp trimming at Q25, assembled clones with MiXCR and retained in-frame beta chains. Here the V and J calls rest on TCRdb's processing, not on the authors' analysis. The sample data list about 40,000 clones, and over 9.5% of these were observed just once. Approximately 20% of the sample is taken by the ten largest.

The clonotype originates from a female donor with papillary thyroid cancer or a benign thyroid nodule (not recorded which). Some clones in this sample may be carry-over from other donors' samples. Material for sequencing was blood. This chain joins TRBV27 to TRBJ2-2, with TRBD1 tentatively as D gene (6 bases match). CDR3 region: CASSPPTGYRSTGELFF. The bases read TGTGCCAGCAGTCCTCCAACAGGGTATCGTTCCACCGGGGAGCTGTTTTTT.